The rows below give T cell receptor beta chains drawn from one sample of a study of blood T cell repertoires in COVID-19. Some clones are missing from TCRdb's copy, which holds only in-frame ones; the method was immunoSEQ multiplex PCR. The profile shows about 250,000 clones, over 70% of them singletons. Sequencing was performed on peripheral blood. The receptor source for this set is a woman over 75 with acute or convalescent COVID-19. The CDR3 runs from the conserved cysteine through the conserved F or W. Fields, in order: clone size, J gene, V gene, D gene, CDR3 protein, CDR3 DNA. D genes are given only for firm matches. Where a row states a size, it is once, few, many or the class of an expanded clone; other rows omit it.

few,TRBJ1-5,TRBV19,TRBD1,CASSAQGAPNQPQHF,TGTGCCAGTAGTGCACAGGGGGCACCCAATCAGCCCCAGCATTTT
-,TRBJ1-1,TRBV3-1/TRBV3-2,-,CASSQETGPHF,TGTGCCAGCAGCCAAGAGACGGGTCCGCACTTT
-,TRBJ2-3,TRBV19,TRBD2,CASSLRTSGGSQDTQYF,TGTGCCAGTAGTCTCAGGACTAGCGGGGGGTCCCAAGATACGCAGTATTTT
-,TRBJ2-7,TRBV29-1,TRBD2,CSVLGLAGASYEQYF,TGCAGCGTATTGGGACTAGCGGGAGCGTCCTACGAGCAGTACTTC
-,TRBJ2-1,TRBV15,TRBD2,CATSSRTSGVYNEQFF,TGTGCCACCAGCAGTAGAACTAGCGGGGTCTACAATGAGCAGTTCTTC
-,TRBJ2-3,TRBV27,TRBD2,CASRQPREGTDTQYF,TGTGCCAGCAGACAACCGCGGGAGGGGACTGATACGCAGTATTTT
-,TRBJ1-6,TRBV6-4,TRBD1,CASSVGTGNNSPLHF,TGTGCCAGCAGTGTCGGGACAGGGAATAATTCACCCCTCCACTTT
-,TRBJ1-2,TRBV5-4,-,CASSPDRLGGYTF,TGTGCCAGCAGCCCCGACAGGTTGGGCGGCTACACCTTC
-,TRBJ2-5,TRBV11-3,TRBD2,CASSRGGGQETQYF,TGTGCCAGCAGCCGGGGCGGGGGCCAAGAGACCCAGTACTTC
once,TRBJ1-5,TRBV9,-,CASSVMGGEGQPQHF,TGTGCCAGCAGCGTAATGGGGGGGGAGGGCCAGCCCCAGCATTTT
-,TRBJ2-3,TRBV2,-,CASSENGASTDTQYF,TGTGCCAGCAGTGAAAACGGTGCTAGCACAGATACGCAGTATTTT
once,TRBJ1-5,TRBV2,TRBD1,CASSLQGVANQPQHF,TGTGCCAGCAGTCTACAGGGGGTGGCCAATCAGCCCCAGCATTTT
-,TRBJ1-3,TRBV3-1/TRBV3-2,-,CASSQDYGGVSGNTIYF,TGTGCCAGCAGCCAAGATTATGGGGGGGTCTCTGGAAACACCATATATTTT
-,TRBJ2-7,TRBV27,-,CASRLGLTSSYEQYF,TGTGCCAGCAGATTGGGACTCACGAGCTCCTACGAGCAGTACTTC
-,TRBJ1-6,TRBV6-6,-,CASSYTGGDSPLHF,TGTGCCAGCAGTTACACCGGTGGTGATTCACCCCTCCACTTT
-,TRBJ2-1,TRBV2,-,CAREGQSQKEQFF,TGTGCCAGGGAGGGACAGTCACAGAAGGAGCAGTTCTTC
-,TRBJ1-2,TRBV5-6,-,CASSEYSYGYTF,TGTGCCAGCAGCGAGTACTCCTATGGCTACACCTTC
-,TRBJ1-5,TRBV19,TRBD1,CASTMTGGGQPQHF,TGTGCCAGTACCATGACAGGGGGCGGTCAGCCCCAGCATTTT
-,TRBJ1-1,TRBV6-6,-,CASSRSQGNTEAFF,TGTGCCAGCAGTCGATCTCAGGGGAACACTGAAGCTTTCTTT
-,TRBJ2-5,TRBV7-2,-,CASSLAQVVKTQYF,TGTGCCAGCAGCTTAGCCCAGGTGGTCAAGACCCAGTACTTC
-,TRBJ1-6,TRBV5-1,-,CASSFPGSPLHF,TGCGCCAGCAGCTTCCCGGGTTCTCCCCTCCACTTT
-,TRBJ2-7,TRBV5-1,TRBD1,CASSLASGGAISYEQYF,TGCGCCAGCAGCTTGGCATCAGGGGGCGCAATCTCCTACGAGCAGTACTTC
-,TRBJ2-7,TRBV15,TRBD1,CATSNSGQGVDEQYF,TGTGCCACCAGCAATTCAGGACAGGGGGTCGACGAGCAGTACTTC
once,TRBJ1-1,TRBV28,-,CASSVHNTEAFF,TGTGCCAGCAGTGTACACAACACTGAAGCTTTCTTT
many,TRBJ2-1,TRBV14,-,CASSQGLSSSYNEQFF,TGTGCCAGCAGCCAGGGCCTTTCAAGCTCCTACAATGAGCAGTTCTTC
-,TRBJ1-2,TRBV19,-,CASSINPGPSNYGYTF,TGTGCCAGTAGTATTAACCCAGGCCCATCTAACTATGGCTACACCTTC
-,TRBJ1-5,TRBV24-1,TRBD1,CATSDWTGNQPQHF,TGTGCCACCAGTGATTGGACAGGGAATCAGCCCCAGCATTTT
-,TRBJ2-1,TRBV7-6,TRBD2,CASSFGISGSNEQFF,TGTGCCAGCAGCTTCGGGATTAGCGGGAGCAATGAGCAGTTCTTC
-,TRBJ1-1,TRBV20-1,-,CSVSGAEAFF,TGCAGTGTTTCGGGGGCTGAAGCTTTCTTT
-,TRBJ1-4,TRBV19,-,CASSVEGQGGEKLFF,TGTGCCAGCTCCGTGGAGGGGCAGGGCGGCGAAAAACTGTTTTTT
-,TRBJ1-3,TRBV9,-,CASSVDYRATGNTIYF,TGTGCCAGCAGCGTAGATTACAGGGCGACTGGAAACACCATATATTTT
-,TRBJ1-1,TRBV3-1/TRBV3-2,-,CASSHAISEAFF,TGTGCCAGCAGCCACGCTATTTCTGAAGCTTTCTTT
once,TRBJ2-2,TRBV11-3,-,CASSLDLGGLGIGELFF,TGTGCCAGCAGCTTAGATCTGGGTGGACTGGGCATCGGGGAGCTGTTTTTT
-,TRBJ1-1,TRBV20-1,-,CSASSGVSTEAFF,TGCAGTGCTAGTTCCGGGGTGAGCACTGAAGCTTTCTTT
-,TRBJ2-5,TRBV4-1,-,CASSQDYSGETQYF,TGCGCCAGCAGCCAAGACTACAGCGGAGAGACCCAGTACTTC
-,TRBJ1-5,TRBV4-1,-,CASSQDTQGRQPQHF,TGCGCCAGCAGCCAAGATACACAGGGCAGGCAGCCCCAGCATTTT
-,TRBJ2-7,TRBV7-3,-,CASSLGQGGEQYF,TGTGCCAGCAGCTTGGGCCAGGGTGGCGAGCAGTACTTC
once,TRBJ2-2,TRBV28,TRBD1,CASSSGQGNSGELFF,TGTGCCAGCAGTTCAGGACAGGGTAATTCCGGGGAGCTGTTTTTT
-,TRBJ2-7,TRBV30,TRBD1,CAWSVGDRVSDEQYF,TGTGCCTGGAGTGTTGGGGACAGGGTATCGGACGAGCAGTACTTC
once,TRBJ1-1,TRBV3-1/TRBV3-2,TRBD1,CASSQAGTGGAFF,TGTGCCAGCAGCCAAGCCGGGACAGGGGGAGCTTTCTTT
-,TRBJ2-2,TRBV19,-,CASSTSIASGELFF,TGTGCCAGTAGTACATCGATAGCGTCCGGGGAGCTGTTTTTT